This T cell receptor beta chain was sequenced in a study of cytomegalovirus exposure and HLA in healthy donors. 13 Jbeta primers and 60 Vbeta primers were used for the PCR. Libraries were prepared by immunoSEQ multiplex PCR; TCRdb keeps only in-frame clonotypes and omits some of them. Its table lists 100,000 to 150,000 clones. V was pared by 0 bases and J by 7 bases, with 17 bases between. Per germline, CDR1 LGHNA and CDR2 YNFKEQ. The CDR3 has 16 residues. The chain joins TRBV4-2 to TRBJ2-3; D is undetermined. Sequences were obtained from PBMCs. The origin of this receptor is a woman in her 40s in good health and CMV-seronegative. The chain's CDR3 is CASSQDGPITSNTQYF. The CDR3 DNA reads TGTGCCAGCAGCCAAGATGGGCCTATAACATCGAATACGCAGTATTTT.